The present entry profiles one T cell receptor beta chain with its context. The target of this receptor is not known. No base-level quality is on record; no much larger clone is a single base apart. This entry comes from a study of cytomegalovirus exposure and HLA in healthy donors (dated by TCRdb to 2016 to 2017). Regarding the complete study: An earlier analysis of approximately 600 of the donors reported 276 Gb of sequence data and some 100 million unique TCR beta sequences from about 179 million T cells. Genome-wide SNP genotypes for about 65% of the roughly 670 donors were used in a later genetic analysis, which treated that subset as a discovery cohort. A few DR-DQ haplotypes were treated as single units for association and clustering because of strong linkage in the cohort. Rather than drawing on any new phenotypic data, the later analysis identified candidate immune exposures from TCR beta sequences and the way those sequences occurred across donors. Roughly 310 gigabases of sequencing data and approximately 80 million unique TCR sequences were included in an early release covering around 600 HLA-typed donors. To decide whether each TCR beta V gene segment behaved as functional or pseudogenic, an earlier analysis of 587 of the donors relied on high-throughput TCR beta sequencing. Class I and class II HLA loci were covered by the typing at four-digit resolution. The study was designed to test whether signatures of past pathogen exposure could be identified by cataloging public T cell receptors. The number of typed donors differed by locus: about 620-630 for A, B, C, DRB1 and DQB1; 500 to 550 for DQA1; over 600 for DPA1; and about 470 for DPB1. Among the 398 genotyped donors, around 81% belonged to the genetic ancestry cluster associated with self-reported Caucasian donors. In addition to the first cohort of hundreds of subjects, a separate validation cohort of 120 different subjects was used. On average, roughly 240,000 unique TCR beta nucleotide sequences were sequenced per donor among some 430 genotyped donors of the cohort, with roughly 18% of those sequences being non-productive. In a later analysis, previously published TCR beta repertoires from hundreds of donors were re-analyzed and high-resolution HLA genotyping was added so that TCR occurrence patterns could be studied. All discovery cohort repertoires had been generated on a single sequencing platform. To predict cytomegalovirus infection status, the study brought together high-throughput TCR immunosequencing, statistical association of individual TCRs with disease status, and machine learning. Donor age, sex, ethnicity and CMV serostatus were collected together with the repertoire data. The study profiled the T cell repertoires of more than 500 subjects by immunosequencing and related them to cytomegalovirus serostatus.

General findings and caveats noted by the study authors: A later analysis found that TCR association rates varied across HLA loci, with DRB1 alleles showing the most associated TCRs and HLA-C alleles the fewest. Immune exposure information for the cohort was limited to CMV serostatus. At a false discovery rate of 0.05, a later analysis linked 16,951 TCR beta sequences to specific HLA alleles. Most TCR sequences were seen in very few donors, while some public TCRs were found in many individuals. HLA typing was unavailable for some donors at each locus, so association tests used only the typed subset. The classifier was reported to diagnose cytomegalovirus status with high specificity and sensitivity in both the original cohort and the validation cohort. Roughly uniform sequencing depth across donors was assumed in presence/absence analyses, although this assumption may not hold. A further reported finding was that TCR beta sequences accurately predicted the HLA-A and HLA-B alleles for most subjects in the first cohort. A later analysis reported that several top co-occurrence clusters appeared linked to parvovirus B19, influenza, CMV and Epstein-Barr virus. In vitro tests confirmed that three of the cytomegalovirus-associated TCR beta chains recognize cytomegalovirus antigens. Strong co-occurrence of HLA alleles, especially DR and DQ, made assigning TCR associations to individual alleles difficult. A later analysis found that HLA-associated TCR beta chains were more clonally expanded and had lower generation probabilities than equally common non-associated chains. The authors suggested that the approach could potentially be extended to other disease states and immunological phenotypes. An earlier analysis of some 560 of the donors showed that most TCR beta V segments appeared in productive rearrangements either about 90% or about 30% of the time, which broadly matched IMGT annotations. Correlated functional status among segregating V segments might be attributable to linkage disequilibrium, but an unknown experimental factor could not be ruled out. In the study, around 150 TCR beta chains were listed as associated with cytomegalovirus. The sequencing pipeline was judged likely to have produced a cluster of highly shared sequence variants as a technical artifact. In a later analysis, most CMV-associated TCR beta chains were found to appear HLA-restricted, with HLA associations seemingly driven largely by CMV exposure. In a later genetic analysis, fewer N-insertions in productive TCRs were reported among donors in an Asian-associated ancestry cluster than the roughly 700-donor mean. Some IMGT-functional V segments, including TRBV6-2 and TRBV6-3, could not be distinguished by the 87-base-pair reads and were therefore excluded. A later genetic analysis associated a missense DCLRE1C variant with V-gene and J-gene trimming of TCR beta chains, and an independent cohort replicated the association. The cohort was sequenced for TCR beta chains only, and without alpha or paired-chain data the features that could be detected were limited. Around 16 rarely observed V segments, including chromosome 9 orphons, were excluded from the earlier analysis of several hundred of the donors because counts were too low.

The library was built by means of the immunoSEQ multiplex PCR assay. The multiplex PCR relied on a mix of 60 forward primers for TCR Vbeta segments and 13 reverse primers for TCR Jbeta segments. Amplification of the CDR3 region of rearranged TCR beta genes was performed with a multiplex PCR assay on genomic DNA. Amplified TCR beta libraries were sequenced as 87-base-pair reads on the Illumina HiSeq System. The authors processed their data as follows. A later analysis tallied tens of millions of unique TCR beta chains across the approximately 670 repertoires, and approximately 9.9 million of those chains were shared by two or more donors. Raw reads were error-corrected and collapsed into unique sequences with a nearest-neighbor algorithm that merged closely related sequences to remove PCR and sequencing errors. CDR3 sequences were aligned to IMGT reference sequences to assign V, D and J gene segments. Each retained sequence needed at least a six-nucleotide match to both a V gene segment and a J gene segment. Rearrangements were called productive when the CDR3 lacked stop codons and stayed in frame with V and J; all others were non-productive. CDR3 was defined by IMGT convention, running from the second conserved V-encoded cysteine to the conserved J-encoded phenylalanine. The earlier analysis of 587 of the donors excluded sequences that lacked an unambiguous match to a single V gene segment. An earlier analysis of several hundred of the donors classified V segments as functional when productive rearrangements were above 56.7% and as segregating when the standard deviation between donors was above 5%. A statistical classification framework was built to diagnose cytomegalovirus status from the catalog of TCR beta chain sequences. In a later analysis, TCR nucleotide sequences were compared against IMGT/GENE-DB human TR gene sequences so that V and J genes could be assigned. The TCRdist pipeline was used in a later analysis to assign CDR3 sequences and most-parsimonious VDJ recombination scenarios. In a later analysis, each TCR beta chain was defined by its CDR3 amino acid sequence together with its V-gene family, and reads lacking a unique V-gene family were excluded. A later analysis removed 592 highly shared, low-generation-probability nucleotide sequences to deal with suspected cross-contamination and a sequencing artifact. A later analysis calculated a clonal expansion index for each public chain from normalized within-repertoire ranks of inferred template counts. In a later analysis, generation probabilities were computed with a VDJ recombination model fitted to out-of-frame rearrangements, and the resulting probabilities were checked against IGoR. In a later analysis, TCR-TCR, TCR-HLA and TCR-CMV co-occurrence was scored with hypergeometric tests, and a repertoire-size bias correction was applied to TCR pairs. In a later analysis, false discovery rates were estimated by permuting HLA or CMV assignments 20 times. In a later analysis, co-occurring TCRs were grouped using DBSCAN, and TCRdist sequence similarity was added for clustering within HLA-allele-positive subsets. Co-occurrence clustering excluded repertoires with fewer than 30,000 or more than 120,000 public chains, plus five with anomalous nucleotide sharing. What TCRdb holds here is the immuneACCESS table cut down to in-frame rearrangements. Part of the clones is not present; checked against another copy, under half of the missing clones reflect an unresolved V gene, and the others are unexplained. V, J and clone size were drawn from that table, and D and trimming were deduced from the DNA. The sample records 130,000 or so clones, less than 85% of which are singletons. Together, the top ten hold approximately 4% of the sample.

The cohort comprised around 690 healthy bone marrow donors. All cohort members were sampled while nominally healthy, although unrecorded immune exposures were likely present. The donor tested CMV seropositive and was one of the 289 seropositive cohort members. A peripheral blood sample was collected from each donor, and TCR beta sequencing was performed on peripheral blood mononuclear cells. Genomic DNA extraction from the blood cell samples was performed with the Qiagen DNeasy Blood Extraction Kit. V was cut back by 4 bases and J by 5 bases, leaving a gap of 12 bases between them. The CDR3 runs 13 amino acids, cysteine and phenylalanine included. This entry keeps only the CDR3 DNA: 39 bases, framed from base 1. CDR1 and CDR2 were assigned from the germline V gene as SGHRS and YFSETQ.

What was sequenced was PBMCs. The chain employs TRBV5-1 and TRBJ2-5; TRBD2 is possibly the D segment (6 matching bases). This receptor was obtained from a man between 18 and 29 years old in good health and CMV-seropositive. The DNA sequence reads TGCGCCAGCAGCCCCTTCAGCGGGGAGACCCAGTACTTC. Its protein product is CASSPFSGETQYF.